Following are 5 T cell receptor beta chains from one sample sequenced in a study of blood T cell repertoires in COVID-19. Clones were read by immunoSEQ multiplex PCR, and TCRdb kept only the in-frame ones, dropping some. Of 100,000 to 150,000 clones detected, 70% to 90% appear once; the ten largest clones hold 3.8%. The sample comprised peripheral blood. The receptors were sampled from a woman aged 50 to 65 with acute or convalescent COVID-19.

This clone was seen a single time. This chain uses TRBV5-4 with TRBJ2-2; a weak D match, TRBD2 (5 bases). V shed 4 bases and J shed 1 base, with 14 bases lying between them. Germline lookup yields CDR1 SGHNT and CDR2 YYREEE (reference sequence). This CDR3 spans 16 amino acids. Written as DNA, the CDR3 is TGTGCCAGCAGCCATGCTCGGGGTTTGAACACCGGGGAGCTGTTTTTT. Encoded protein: CASSHARGLNTGELFF.

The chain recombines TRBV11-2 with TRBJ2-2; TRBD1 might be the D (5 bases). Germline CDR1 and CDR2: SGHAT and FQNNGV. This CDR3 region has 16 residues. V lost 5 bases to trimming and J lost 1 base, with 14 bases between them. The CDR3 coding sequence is TGTGCCAGCAGCCCGCCCGGACACGTGAACACCGGGGAGCTGTTTTTT. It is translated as CASSPPGHVNTGELFF.

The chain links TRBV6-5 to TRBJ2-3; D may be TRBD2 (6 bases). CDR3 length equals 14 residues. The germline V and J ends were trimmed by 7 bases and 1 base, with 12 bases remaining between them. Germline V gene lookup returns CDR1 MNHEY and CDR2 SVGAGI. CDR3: CASKMGTGTDTQYF. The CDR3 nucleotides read TGTGCCAGCAAGATGGGGACTGGCACAGATACGCAGTATTTT.

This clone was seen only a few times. The CDR3 spells CASSVTGSPGVYGYTF. DNA of the CDR3: TGCGCCAGCAGCGTAACAGGTTCCCCTGGGGTTTATGGCTACACCTTC. The V call is TRBV5-1, the J call TRBJ1-2, with D possibly TRBD1 on 5 matching bases. Per germline, CDR1 SGHRS and CDR2 YFSETQ. The CDR3 loop spans 16 amino acids. Trimming stripped 4 bases from V and 5 bases from J, with 21 bases between. Supplemented by reference TRBV5-1 and TRBJ1-2, the full variable domain reads KAGVTQTPRYLIKTRGQQVTLSCSPISGHRSVSWYQQTPGQGLQFLFEYFSETQRNKGNFPGRFSGRQFSNSRSEMNVSTLELGDSALYLCASSVTGSPGVYGYTFGSGTRLTVV.

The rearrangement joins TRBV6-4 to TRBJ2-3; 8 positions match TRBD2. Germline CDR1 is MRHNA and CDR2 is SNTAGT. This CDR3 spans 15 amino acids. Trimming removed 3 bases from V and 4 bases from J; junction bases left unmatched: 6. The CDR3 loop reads CASSDRGGQADTQYF. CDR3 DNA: TGTGCCAGCAGTGATCGGGGGGGCCAGGCAGATACGCAGTATTTT.